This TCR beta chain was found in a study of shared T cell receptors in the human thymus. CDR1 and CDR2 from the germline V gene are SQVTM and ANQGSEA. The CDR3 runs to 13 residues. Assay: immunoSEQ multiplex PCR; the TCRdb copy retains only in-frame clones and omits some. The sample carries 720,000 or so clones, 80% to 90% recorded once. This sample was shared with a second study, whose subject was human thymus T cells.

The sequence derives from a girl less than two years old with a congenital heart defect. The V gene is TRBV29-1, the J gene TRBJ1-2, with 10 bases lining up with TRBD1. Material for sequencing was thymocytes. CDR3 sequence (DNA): TGCTCGTCCCGGGACAGGGGAATCTATGGCTACACCTTC. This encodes CSSRDRGIYGYTF.